These T cell receptor beta chains were read from a single sample in a study of T-cell reconstitution after alpha-beta-depleted transplantation in children. TCRdb reprocessed the PCR reads via MiXCR and lists one record per CDR3 protein. In the table there are about 610,000 distinct CDR3 sequences, around 27% of which are singletons. The sample consisted of PBMCs, taken before TCRalphabeta/CD19-depleted stem cell transplant. These receptors originate from a boy under three years old with Wiskott-Aldrich syndrome, due to receive a stem cell transplant. CDR3s include the opening cysteine and the closing phenylalanine or tryptophan.

v_gene,CDR3aa
TRBV7-6,CASSRGGAKNIQYF
TRBV5-1,CASSGGLAGGPYNEQFF
TRBV14,CASSLGLAGAVDTQYF
TRBV2,CASMRSTSGRARSSYNEQFF
TRBV6-5,CASNLDRGMEAFF
TRBV7-2,CASSLFRSDTQYF
TRBV5-6,CASSLEGGPNTGELFF
TRBV28,CASSLTGLAGFYNEQFF
TRBV19,CASRDRAQETQYF
TRBV20-1,CSAKDPGPYEQYF
TRBV18,CASSPLQTSGTTDTQYF
TRBV12-3/TRBV12-4,CASSLRGQGAHEQFF
TRBV10-3,CAIRELAGANEQFF
TRBV25-1,CASRQGANNEQFF
TRBV12-3/TRBV12-4,CASSPAVTEAFF
TRBV5-6,CASNVGADTEAFF
TRBV6-1,CASSQAGRTYNEQFF
TRBV27,CASSREAGGTLAKNSQYF
TRBV28,CASSQLAGSTDTQYF
TRBV5-1,CASHGRQGNTGELFF
TRBV24-1,CATNRETQYF
TRBV4-1,CASSQDPMSGQGVGLPQHF
TRBV20-1,CSARDRLAASTDTQYF
TRBV12-3/TRBV12-4,CASSLATASGSLQFF
TRBV5-1,CASSLVRQGGYEQYF
TRBV27,CASSSPGTGPIF
TRBV5-1,CASSLESTAAWGGYTF
TRBV5-4,CASTPGLAPAGRTQYF
TRBV20-1,CSALDYAYNEQFF
TRBV20-1,CSAQEYDQYF
TRBV5-1,CASSLAASGMSKFF
TRBV27,CASSPLMGEQFF
TRBV20-1,CSARRLAGGSTDTQYF
TRBV12-3/TRBV12-4,CASKESTEQYF
TRBV10-3,CAISEWGSGTYEQYF
TRBV10-2,CASSELARGGYEQYF
TRBV20-1,CSASGTSESYNEQFF
TRBV7-9,CASSLKSIASNEQYF
TRBV20-1,CSARGTGSVGELFF
TRBV5-5,CASSGRGNPSYEQYF
TRBV6-2/TRBV6-3,CASRTVRGNNQPQHF
TRBV5-1,CASSLTGPITGANVLTF
TRBV5-1,CASSWGYSSGANVLTF
TRBV12-3/TRBV12-4,CASTDSGAGAFF
TRBV10-3,CAISEPGQGIDGYTF
TRBV7-8,CASSPAARVKNTGELFF
TRBV12-3/TRBV12-4,CASSFLGTGELFF
TRBV12-3/TRBV12-4,CASSFGGSGQPQHF